This T cell receptor (beta chain) was sequenced in a study of control samples from healthy donors and cancer patients. V lost 0 bases to trimming and J lost 3 bases, with 17 bases between them. The germline V gene has CDR1 GTSNPN and CDR2 SVGIG (reference sequence). The CDR3 spans 16 residues. Repertoires were generated with immunoSEQ multiplex PCR, while TCRdb's copy carries only in-frame clones and drops some. The profile shows over 200,000 clones, approximately 80% of them singletons. J is TRBJ1-2 and V is TRBV30; D not certain. The receptor's source is a woman aged 55-75 years with lung cancer. Sample: PBMCs. CDR3 region: CAWSVRARLGYYGYTF. The CDR3 DNA sequence: TGTGCCTGGAGTGTACGAGCGAGATTAGGGTACTATGGCTACACCTTC.